The source of this T cell receptor beta chain is a study of T cell repertoires in cytomegalovirus infection (dated by TCRdb to between 2019 and 2020). For the wider study: The HLA type of each donor mattered for the analysis, because public TCR beta signatures pointed to carriage of CMV infection along with the matching HLA type.

The sequencer was an Illumina HiSeq 1500. The public sequencing data were trimmed at Q25 with fastp and processed into clonotypes with MiXCR by TCRdb, which kept only in-frame beta chains. Every CDR3 protein is listed once, alongside the most common genes and DNA of its rows. The sample table holds 200,000 to 300,000 distinct CDR3 sequences, of which 9% to 15% were seen once. Together, the top ten hold approximately 1.6% of the sample. Ends trimmed: V by 0 bases, J by 0 bases; bases unmatched to a gene: 7. Including the terminal cysteine and phenylalanine, the CDR3 comprises 20 residues. Solely the CDR3 DNA is kept, with 60 bases framed from the first base. Based on the germline V gene, the CDR1 and CDR2 sequences are SGHTA and FQGTGA. This clonotype was counted at least ten times. The specificity of this receptor is unknown. It has no much larger one-base neighbor in the sample; base qualities were not kept.

Beyond this particular receptor, the publication reports: The ex vivo response was dominated by HLA-C-restricted CMV-specific TCR beta clonotypes, which also provided the single most frequent clonotype in two of eight donors. Cumulative frequency of public TCR beta family members discriminated carriers of CMV infection plus the relevant HLA type in this cohort and an independent roughly 320-donor cohort.

This chain is built from TRBV7-3 and TRBJ2-1; 14 middle bases align to TRBD2. This clonotype was obtained from a human donor in good health (CMV status not recorded). Some clones in this sample may be carry-over from other donors' samples. The specimen was PBMCs. The nucleotide sequence is TGTGCCAGCAGCTTAACGGGACTAGCGGGGGCAACCCTCTCCTACAATGAGCAGTTCTTC. Translated, it gives CASSLTGLAGATLSYNEQFF.